These 14 T cell receptor beta chains share one sample of origin, sequenced in a study of T cell repertoires in aging, cancer and after chemotherapy. Multiplex touch-down PCR with TRB-A/B primers amplified rearranged V-D-J TRB sequences. One entry per CDR3 protein, called by TCRdb with MiXCR from the multiplex PCR reads. The data contain about 10,000 distinct CDR3 sequences, roughly a third of them singletons. Amplification of TCR beta used genomic DNA extracted from peripheral blood. Sequencing was performed on blood. These receptors were taken from a human donor in good health.

The chain combines TRBV4-3 with TRBJ1-2; 7 nucleotides align to TRBD1. Germline CDR1 reads LGHNA; CDR2 reads YSLEER. The CDR3 length is 15 residues. V shed 0 bases and J 4 bases; nucleotides not matched to a gene: 5. Here the CDR3 reads CASSQEKGQTYGYTF. CDR3 sequence (DNA): TGCGCCAGCAGCCAAGAAAAGGGACAGACCTATGGCTACACCTTC.

This clonotype was seen only once. The chain carries TRBV20-1 and TRBJ2-5; a weak D match, TRBD1 (5 bases). V was shortened by 3 bases and J by 4 bases, with 9 bases between the two germline ends. CDR3 size: 12 residues. Germline CDR1 and CDR2: DFQATT and SNEGSKA (reference sequence). The CDR3 nucleotides read TGCAGTGCTAGGACCCAGGGAGAGACCCAGTACTTC. It specifies CSARTQGETQYF.

The rearrangement joins TRBV5-5 to TRBJ1-3, with 9 positions matching TRBD1. This CDR3 has 16 residues. Trimming cost V 3 bases and J 8 bases; bases outside gene matches: 12. CDR1 and CDR2 (germline): SGHKS, YYEKEE (reference sequence). CDR3 protein: CASSSNPGQGAYTIYF. The DNA for the CDR3 is TGTGCCAGCAGCTCGAACCCGGGACAGGGTGCCTACACCATATATTTT.

V gene TRBV12-3 or TRBV12-4 combines with J gene TRBJ1-1, with TRBD1 as a possible D gene (6 bases). V lost 3 bases, J lost 4 bases, and 12 bases lay in between. This CDR3 spans 14 amino acids. This CDR3 is CASSFAGATTEAFF. The CDR3 DNA is TGTGCCAGCAGTTTCGCAGGGGCGACCACTGAAGCTTTCTTT.

This clonotype was detected only a few times. The CDR3 sequence is CASSGAASSYNEQFF. CDR3 DNA sequence: TGTGCCAGCAGCGGGGCGGCGAGCTCCTACAATGAGCAGTTCTTC. The chain couples TRBV11-2 to TRBJ2-1; TRBD1 might be the D (5 bases). CDR1 and CDR2 (germline): SGHAT, FQNNGV. CDR3 length equals 15 residues. With 5 bases removed from V and 0 bases from J, the gap between germline ends came to 11 bases.

In DNA form, the CDR3 reads TGTGCCAGCAGCCCCACTAGCGGGGGGCGGACCCAGTACTTC. Amino acid sequence: CASSPTSGGRTQYF. The chain has TRBV5-4 and TRBJ2-5; TRBD2 aligns across 12 bases. CDR3 length: 14 amino acids. The V and J ends lost 4 bases and 7 bases, in that order; junction bases with no gene match: 5. The germline gives CDR1 SGHNT, CDR2 YYREEE (reference sequence).

The chain's CDR3 is CASSSGQGLRYF. Here the CDR3 DNA reads TGTGCCAGCAGCTCGGGACAGGGTTTAAGGTACTTC. This sequence joins TRBV7-9 and TRBJ2-5, with 9 positions matching TRBD1. Germline CDR1 and CDR2: SEHNR and FQNEAQ (reference sequence). This CDR3 is built from 12 residues. The trim removed 4 bases at V and 13 bases at J, leaving 7 bases unmatched.

This clonotype was observed a few times. The rearrangement links TRBV6-2 or TRBV6-3 to TRBJ1-1; D gene uncertain. This CDR3 is built from 13 residues. CDR1 is MNHEY and CDR2 is SVGEGT in the germline V gene. V lost 0 bases and J 4 bases, leaving 6 bases between the germline ends. CDR3 region: CASSYSRGTEAFF. In DNA form, the CDR3 reads TGTGCCAGCAGTTACTCCCGGGGCACTGAAGCTTTCTTT.

The CDR3 is CASSLDGPGQETQYF. Written as DNA, the CDR3 is TGTGCCAGCAGCTTAGATGGGCCAGGCCAGGAGACCCAGTACTTC. The rearrangement links TRBV7-9 to TRBJ2-5; the D is unclear. Germline CDR1 SEHNR, CDR2 FQNEAQ (reference sequence). The CDR3 is 15 amino acids. Trimming took 1 base from V and 5 from J, leaving 14 bases between them. Variable domain in full (rest from reference TRBV7-9 and TRBJ2-5): DTGVSQNPRHKITKRGQNVTFRCDPISEHNRLYWYRQTLGQGPEFLTYFQNEAQLEKSRLLSDRFSAERPKGSFSTLEIQRTEQGDSAMYLCASSLDGPGQETQYFGPGTRLLVL.

The chain couples TRBV27 to TRBJ2-2, with D possibly being TRBD1 (5 bases). The V gene lost 2 bases and the J gene lost 4 bases, with 8 bases spanning the gap. This CDR3 has 14 residues. Germline loops: CDR1 MNHEY, CDR2 SMNVEV (reference sequence). CDR3 DNA sequence: TGTGCCAGCAGTTTAGGGGCCTCCACCGGGGAGCTGTTTTTT. It is translated as CASSLGASTGELFF.

The CDR3 protein is CASSLAGGTDTQYF. CDR3 DNA sequence: TGTGCCAGCAGTTTAGCGGGGGGCACAGATACGCAGTATTTT. The chain links TRBV6-4 to TRBJ2-3; 9 bases fit TRBD2. The CDR3 contains 14 residues. Trimming cost V 5 bases and J 1 base; bases outside gene matches: 1. CDR1 is MRHNA, CDR2 SNTAGT, per germline.

About this clonotype: This may arise from a read error, as a much more abundant clone is one base away. The DNA of the CDR3 is TGCAGCGTTGAAGGTACTTGGAACGCTGAAGCTTTCTTT. This encodes CSVEGTWNAEAFF. This chain joins TRBV29-1 and TRBJ1-1; D call uncertain. The CDR3 has 13 amino acids. Germline V gene lookup returns CDR1 SQVTM and CDR2 ANQGSEA.

This chain links TRBV27 with TRBJ1-1; 7 bases map to TRBD1. Trimming removed 3 bases from V and 2 bases from J; junction bases left unmatched: 3. Germline V lookup: CDR1 MNHEY, CDR2 SMNVEV (reference sequence). The CDR3 runs to 14 residues. The CDR3 reads CASSFTGANTEAFF. CDR3 DNA sequence: TGTGCCAGCAGTTTTACAGGGGCAAACACTGAAGCTTTCTTT.

This chain joins TRBV18 and TRBJ2-3, with D hard to call. CDR1 is KGHSH, CDR2 LQKENI, per germline. This CDR3 region has 15 residues. V was pared by 1 base and J by 2 bases, with 10 bases between. The CDR3 coding sequence is TGTGCCAGCTCACCACAGTCGTCCTTCACAGATACGCAGTATTTT. Translation: CASSPQSSFTDTQYF.